The rows below give T cell receptor beta chains drawn from one sample of a study of OX40 agonist ivuxolimab in advanced cancers. Clones were read by immunoSEQ multiplex PCR, and TCRdb kept only the in-frame ones, dropping some. The table lists tens of thousands of clones, 85% to 90% of them singletons. Material: CD4+ or CD8+ T cells sorted from blood, obtained in a trial of the OX40 agonist ivuxolimab. The receptors stem from an adult with an advanced solid tumor such as melanoma, head and neck, liver or kidney cancer. Each CDR3 is given with its conserved first and last residue. The D gene is left open where the match is weak. Size is omitted from some rows. Given values are once, few, many or a class for expanded clones.

TRBJ2-7	-	TRBV10-3	-	CAISDRGGWEQYF	TGTGCCATCAGTGATAGGGGAGGCTGGGAGCAGTACTTC
TRBJ1-5	-	TRBV5-6	-	CASSVRDPRQPQHF	TGTGCCAGCAGCGTTAGGGACCCTCGTCAGCCCCAGCATTTT
TRBJ1-2	-	TRBV28	-	CASSRDSSITFYGYTF	TGTGCCAGCAGTCGGGACTCTTCCATAACCTTCTATGGCTACACCTTC
TRBJ1-5	-	TRBV9	-	CASSVAGGNQPQHF	TGTGCCAGCAGCGTAGCTGGGGGCAATCAGCCCCAGCATTTT
TRBJ1-5	-	TRBV2	-	CASRRGVGNQPQHF	TGTGCCAGCAGGAGGGGGGTGGGCAATCAGCCCCAGCATTTT
TRBJ1-5	-	TRBV28	TRBD1	CASRDSRRTSNQPQHF	TGTGCCAGCCGGGACAGCAGGAGAACTAGCAATCAGCCCCAGCATTTT
TRBJ2-3	-	TRBV5-6	-	CASSLVDTTDTQYF	TGTGCCAGCAGCTTGGTGGACACCACAGATACGCAGTATTTT
TRBJ2-2	-	TRBV28	-	CASTQGGNTGELFF	TGTGCCAGCACCCAAGGGGGGAACACCGGGGAGCTGTTTTTT
TRBJ2-3	-	TRBV7-2	-	CASSSTVPVDTQYF	TGTGCCAGCAGCTCGACAGTCCCAGTTGATACGCAGTATTTT
TRBJ2-1	-	TRBV4-2	TRBD2	CASSQEGTSSYNEQFF	TGTGCCAGCAGCCAAGAAGGGACTAGCTCCTACAATGAGCAGTTCTTC
TRBJ1-1	-	TRBV9	-	CASSVGGRGLTNTEAFF	TGTGCCAGCAGCGTAGGAGGCAGGGGATTAACAAACACTGAAGCTTTCTTT
TRBJ1-1	-	TRBV28	-	CASSLGVQAFF	TGTGCCAGCAGTTTGGGAGTGCAGGCTTTCTTT
TRBJ1-1	-	TRBV28	-	CASSLFGGNTEAFF	TGTGCCAGCAGTTTATTCGGCGGGAACACTGAAGCTTTCTTT
TRBJ2-1	once	TRBV2	TRBD2	CASLGLAFNEQFF	TGTGCCAGCTTGGGACTAGCGTTTAATGAGCAGTTCTTC
TRBJ2-4	-	TRBV19	-	CASMSGVKNIQYF	TGTGCCAGTATGTCAGGGGTAAAAAACATTCAGTACTTC
TRBJ1-1	-	TRBV6-5	-	CASIGRTEAFF	TGTGCCAGCATTGGGAGGACTGAAGCTTTCTTT